In this sample, the clone carrying this TCR beta chain turned up a few times. Preparation of the TCRbeta library was carried out with unique molecular identifiers. TCRdb analysed the PCR reads with MiXCR anew, one entry per CDR3 protein. The data contain roughly 500,000 distinct CDR3 sequences, under 15% of them seen just once; the ten biggest clones take up around 5.8%. With 0 bases removed from V and 5 bases from J, the gap between germline ends came to 14 bases. In germline, CDR1 is LNHNV, CDR2 YYDKDF (reference sequence). This CDR3 has 15 residues. The data are from a study of T-cell reconstitution after alpha-beta-depleted transplantation in children.

The chain employs TRBV15 and TRBJ2-7, with D hard to call. The sequence was collected from a human donor who donated a stem cell graft to a child with combined immunodeficiency. The sample was PBMCs from the stem cell graft donor, taken from the stem cell graft. CDR3 in amino acids: CATSRDSSGSNEQYF. The CDR3 bases are TGTGCCACCAGCAGAGATTCCAGTGGTTCGAACGAGCAGTACTTC.